The 9 T cell receptor beta chains below all came from one sample that was sequenced in a study of identical twins listed by TCRdb under 2016. Preparation of the library involved 5' RACE. TCRdb names Illumina HiSeq 2000 as the instrument used. The public sequencing data were trimmed at Q25 with fastp and processed into clonotypes with MiXCR by TCRdb, which kept only in-frame beta chains. Rows are combined by CDR3 protein, so each entry shows the most common genes and DNA. This sample holds a few hundred thousand distinct CDR3 sequences; roughly a quarter were observed only once. The top ten hold around 3% of the sample. These data are also associated with another study on T cells expressing NK-cell markers.

The sequenced sample consisted of CD4+ T cells sorted from blood. The receptors come from a woman aged 18-29 years in good health.

The chain is built from TRBV20-1 and TRBJ1-5; D remains unclear. There are 13 residues in the CDR3. The ends were cut back, 2 bases at V and 3 bases at J, with 8 bases in the middle. Germline values: CDR1 DFQATT, CDR2 SNEGSKA (reference sequence). CDR3 in DNA: TGCAGTGCTAGAATCGCAGTCAATCAGCCCCAGCATTTT. Its translation is CSARIAVNQPQHF.

The rearrangement links TRBV12-3 or TRBV12-4 to TRBJ2-3; D may be TRBD2 (6 bases). The germline V and J ends were trimmed by 6 bases and 9 bases, with 22 bases remaining between them. The CDR3 contains 15 residues. CDR3 sequence: CASRPNPSVSGTQYF. In DNA, the CDR3 is TGTGCCAGCAGACCAAATCCTAGCGTCTCAGGGACGCAGTATTTT.

This clonotype was observed a few times. The chain joins TRBV5-6 to TRBJ2-7, with 10 bases matching TRBD2. CDR3 length equals 15 residues. Germline values: CDR1 SGHDT, CDR2 YYEEEE. V was pared by 4 bases and J by 4 bases, with 8 bases of the junction left unmatched. Here the CDR3 reads CASSVPGLALYEQYF. DNA for the CDR3: TGTGCCAGCAGCGTACCGGGACTAGCGTTATACGAGCAGTACTTC.

This clonotype came up many times. The rearrangement links TRBV12-3 or TRBV12-4 to TRBJ1-6; weak D call: TRBD1 (6 bases). This CDR3 spans 14 amino acids. Deletions cut 8 bases from V and 6 bases from J, with 14 bases between. The CDR3 here is CASCLGQTNSPLHF. The CDR3 nucleotides read TGTGCCAGCTGCCTAGGACAGACTAATTCACCCCTCCACTTT.

This clonotype appeared a few times. This chain connects TRBV4-2 to TRBJ2-7, with D tentatively TRBD2 (5 bases). Germline V gene sequence: CDR1 LGHNA, CDR2 YNFKEQ. The CDR3 covers 14 residues. Deletions cut 1 base from V and 3 bases from J, with 10 bases between. CDR3 protein: CASSQAGSYYEQYF. The CDR3 DNA reads as TGTGCCAGCAGCCAAGCGGGATCTTACTACGAGCAGTACTTC.

This clonotype turned up a few times. The V and J genes are TRBV7-3 and TRBJ1-1, with a tentative D call TRBD1 (6 bases). V was clipped by 5 bases and J by 5 bases, with 18 bases between them. There are 15 residues in the CDR3. Germline-derived CDR1 and CDR2 are SGHTA and FQGTGA. CDR3 coding DNA: TGTGCCAGCAGCCCCCGTGGACAGATGGTAACTGAAGCTTTCTTT. Protein: CASSPRGQMVTEAFF.

This clonotype was counted a few times. This chain uses TRBV6-5 with TRBJ2-3, with 8 nucleotides matching TRBD1. Trimming took 3 bases from V and 3 from J; bases not matched to a gene: 5. CDR1 MNHEY and CDR2 SVGAGI come from the germline V gene. The CDR3 is made up of 15 amino acids. The CDR3 loop is CASSYRGQETDTQYF. The CDR3 region has the DNA TGTGCCAGCAGTTATAGGGGACAGGAGACAGATACGCAGTATTTT.

V gene TRBV9 combines with J gene TRBJ2-5; D remains ambiguous. V gave up 3 bases and J gave up 2 bases, with 17 bases separating them. Germline CDR1 reads SGDLS; CDR2 reads YYNGEE. The CDR3 is 16 residues long. CDR3 protein: CASSAGRAGKQETQYF. The CDR3 DNA is TGTGCCAGCAGCGCCGGCCGGGCTGGTAAACAAGAGACCCAGTACTTC.

This sequence joins TRBV7-2 and TRBJ2-3; no reliable D call. V was shortened by 5 bases and J by 4 bases, with 7 bases between the two germline ends. From germline, CDR1 is SGHTA and CDR2 FQGNSA. This CDR3 has 12 amino acids. CDR3 nucleotides: TGTGCCAGCAGCGTCATATCAGATACGCAGTATTTT. It codes for CASSVISDTQYF. Full variable domain (rest looked up from reference TRBV7-2 and TRBJ2-3): GAGVSQSPSNKVTEKGKDVELRCDPISGHTALYWYRQSLGQGLEFLIYFQGNSAPDKSGLPSDRFSAERTGGSVSTLTIQRTQQEDSAVYLCASSVISDTQYFGPGTRLTVL.